Following are 8 T cell receptor beta chains from one sample sequenced in a study of blood T cells in healthy people across ages. With a J-beta primer mix and a sample-barcoded 5' primer, a second PCR ran about 6 to 11 cycles. MiXCR was run by TCRdb on the 5' RACE reads, yielding one entry per CDR3 protein. There are 1.4 million or so distinct CDR3 sequences in the sample; less than 45% occur only once, and 4% lies in the top ten. Input material: blood. These receptors were obtained from a woman younger than 35 in good health.

This clonotype was observed a few times. The chain links TRBV29-1 to TRBJ1-1, with D possibly being TRBD1 (5 bases). Between the trimmed V and J ends, which lost 1 base and 5 bases, there was a span of 14 bases. The CDR3 runs to 14 residues. Germline CDR1 reads SQVTM; CDR2 reads ANQGSEA. CDR3 protein: CSVEGAIRVTEAFF. CDR3 nucleotides: TGCAGCGTTGAAGGCGCGATCAGGGTTACTGAAGCTTTCTTT.

V is TRBV15 and J is TRBJ2-5; 9 positions match TRBD2. After removal of 2 bases from V and 11 bases from J, the junction contained 12 bases not matched to a gene. Germline V gene sequence: CDR1 LNHNV, CDR2 YYDKDF (reference sequence). The CDR3 loop spans 15 amino acids. The CDR3 region is CATSRSSGNYNEQYF. The CDR3 nucleotides are TGTGCCACCAGCAGATCTAGCGGGAACTACAATGAGCAGTACTTC.

This chain joins TRBV5-1 and TRBJ2-3, with 8 bases that match TRBD2. The CDR3 totals 16 residues. Germline CDR1 is SGHRS and CDR2 is YFSETQ. With 0 bases clipped from V and 0 bases from J, the junction kept 3 bases outside the gene matches. Written as DNA, the CDR3 is TGCGCCAGCAGCTTGGAGGTAGCGGGGAGCACAGATACGCAGTATTTT. Its translation: CASSLEVAGSTDTQYF.

The chain combines TRBV3-1 with TRBJ1-2; D not resolved. Trimming took off 4 bases at V and 6 bases at J, with 15 bases between the two ends. Germline V gene data show CDR1 as LGHDT and CDR2 as YNNKEL (reference sequence). The CDR3 runs 14 residues. CDR3 coding DNA: TGTGCCAGCAGCCCGGTGGGGTTAGAGAATGGCTACACCTTC. Protein product: CASSPVGLENGYTF.

This clonotype was seen a few times. The rearrangement uses TRBV12-3 or TRBV12-4 and TRBJ2-1; D not resolved. The V gene lost 2 bases and the J gene lost 9 bases, with 8 bases spanning the gap. CDR3 length: 12 residues. CDR3 in DNA: TGTGCCAGCAGTTTATCTGCTGGTGAGCAGTTCTTC. The encoded protein is CASSLSAGEQFF.

This clonotype was counted a single time. The chain is built from TRBV20-1 and TRBJ2-4, with 9 positions matching TRBD2. The J call may be wrong; the DNA end is better matched by TRBJ2-7. The CDR3 runs 11 residues. Germline-derived CDR1 and CDR2 are DFQATT and SNEGSKA (reference sequence). The CDR3 nucleotides read TGCAGTGCTTATAGCGGGAGCGAGCAGTACTTC. This gives the protein CSAYSGSEQYF.

This chain links TRBV18 with TRBJ1-2; D possibly corresponds to TRBD1 (6 bases). Germline V gives CDR1 KGHSH, CDR2 LQKENI. The CDR3 consists of 15 residues. V was cut by 2 bases and J by 6 bases, with 16 bases left in between. The chain's CDR3 is CASSPSAGEVDGYTF. The DNA for the CDR3 is TGTGCCAGCTCACCATCGGCAGGGGAGGTGGATGGCTACACCTTC.

The genes are TRBV28 and TRBJ2-7, with 13 bases identical to TRBD2. The J call may be in error: the DNA end matches TRBJ2-4 better. This CDR3 region has 19 residues. CDR1 and CDR2 (germline): MDHEN, SYDVKM. Written as DNA, the CDR3 is TGTGCCAGCAGTTTGAGGGTCGGGACTAGCGGGAACGTTAGAGCCATTCAGTACTTC. This encodes CASSLRVGTSGNVRAIQYF.